The 5 T cell receptor beta chains below were found in one sample sequenced in a study of a mutant IDH1 vaccine in newly diagnosed glioma. Indicated time point: week 23, last vaccination. A single vaccine dose contained 300 ug of mutant IDH1 20-mer peptide, and topical imiquimod was used with it. For these receptors, no antigen is known. Profiled with immunoSEQ multiplex PCR; TCRdb holds only in-frame clones, not every one. The sample holds around 76,000 clones, more than 80% seen once. Source: PBMCs, taken from a glioma patient whose treatment included an IDH1 peptide vaccine. All receptors derive from a woman between 45 and 65 years old with glioma.

J is TRBJ1-5 and V is TRBV6-6, with 7 bases matching TRBD1. The CDR3 length is 13 residues. Germline CDR1 MNHNY, CDR2 SVGAGI (reference sequence). Trimming took 5 bases from V and 6 from J; bases not matched to a gene: 4. In DNA, the CDR3 is TGTGCCAGCAGTGACAGGGCGGCTCAGCCCCAGCATTTT. Amino acid sequence: CASSDRAAQPQHF.

This chain connects TRBV27 to TRBJ2-7; 8 bases align to TRBD2. Germline CDR1 and CDR2: MNHEY and SMNVEV (reference sequence). The CDR3 length is 17 residues. J lost 5 bases, V lost 5 bases, and 17 bases had no gene match. CDR3: CASSPNPGPGLGHEQYF. In DNA, the CDR3 is TGTGCCAGCAGTCCTAACCCAGGACCGGGACTAGGCCACGAGCAGTACTTC.

The rearrangement joins TRBV5-1 to TRBJ2-6; the match to TRBD1 covers 10 bases. The CDR3 has 17 residues. Germline V gene sequence: CDR1 SGHRS, CDR2 YFSETQ. J was trimmed by 1 base and V by 2 bases; bases with no gene match: 3. This CDR3 is CASSFGTGASGANVLTF. CDR3 bases: TGCGCCAGCAGCTTCGGGACAGGGGCGTCTGGGGCCAACGTCCTGACTTTC.

The CDR3 here is CASSLLALAGDSTDTQYF. CDR3 bases: TGTGCCAGCAGTTTATTGGCCCTAGCGGGAGATAGCACAGATACGCAGTATTTT. The rearrangement joins TRBV27 to TRBJ2-3; TRBD2 agrees at 10 bases. This CDR3 has 18 residues. The V gene end was trimmed by 1 base and the J gene end by 0 bases; junction bases not matched to a gene: 7. CDR1 is MNHEY, CDR2 SMNVEV, per germline (reference sequence).

The gene calls are TRBV6-5 and TRBJ2-7, with 12 positions matching TRBD2. CDR1 and CDR2 (germline): MNHEY, SVGAGI. Unmatched junction bases numbered 3, after V lost 4 bases and J lost 5 bases. The CDR3 contains 14 residues. Here the CDR3 reads CASSSTSGSHEQYF. The CDR3 nucleotides read TGTGCCAGCAGTTCGACTAGCGGGAGCCACGAGCAGTACTTC.